This is a list of T cell receptor beta chains from one sample in a study of blood T cell repertoires in COVID-19. The protocol was immunoSEQ multiplex PCR, while the TCRdb copy is restricted to in-frame clones and leaves out a portion. The sample lists 95,000 to 150,000 clones; 65% to 85% were seen once. The sequenced sample consisted of peripheral blood. These receptors all come from an older woman with acute or convalescent COVID-19. Each CDR3 is given with its conserved first and last residue. D genes are given only for firm matches. Size is omitted from some rows. Given values are once, few, many or a class for expanded clones.

cdr3_length | clone_size | j_call | d_call | v_call | cdr3_aa | cdr3_nt
13 | - | TRBJ1-1 | - | TRBV12-3/TRBV12-4 | CASSPAMGAEAFF | TGTGCCAGCAGCCCCGCCATGGGCGCTGAAGCTTTCTTT
16 | once | TRBJ1-1 | - | TRBV5-1 | CASSLGSDGGNTEAFF | TGCGCCAGCAGCTTGGGGTCCGATGGAGGGAACACTGAAGCTTTCTTT
14 | - | TRBJ1-2 | TRBD1 | TRBV5-6 | CASSRRDRVYGYTF | TGTGCCAGCAGCCGTCGGGACAGGGTGTATGGCTACACCTTC
17 | - | TRBJ2-5 | TRBD2 | TRBV10-1 | CASSESASGGEKETQYF | TGCGCCAGCAGTGAGTCGGCTAGCGGGGGGGAAAAAGAGACCCAGTACTTC
14 | - | TRBJ1-2 | - | TRBV27 | CASRRSGLNYGYTF | TGTGCCAGCAGACGCTCGGGACTGAACTATGGCTACACCTTC
12 | - | TRBJ1-3 | - | TRBV2 | CASSESADTIYF | TGTGCCAGCAGTGAATCGGCGGACACCATATATTTT
13 | - | TRBJ1-1 | - | TRBV29-1 | CSVVVAGNTEAFF | TGCAGCGTTGTGGTCGCGGGGAACACTGAAGCTTTCTTT
15 | - | TRBJ1-2 | TRBD1 | TRBV28 | CASSPRDRLLFGYTF | TGTGCCAGCAGTCCTCGGGACAGACTTTTGTTTGGGTACACCTTC
15 | - | TRBJ1-1 | - | TRBV7-2 | CASSLGLVEGTEAFF | TGTGCCAGCAGCTTAGGACTTGTGGAGGGAACTGAAGCTTTCTTT
19 | - | TRBJ1-3 | TRBD1 | TRBV7-2 | CASSLGDRGPGFSGNTIYF | TGTGCCAGCAGCTTAGGCGACAGGGGGCCGGGATTCTCTGGAAACACCATATATTTT
16 | - | TRBJ2-3 | - | TRBV7-7 | CASSAGAGRSTDTQYF | TGTGCCAGCAGCGCCGGTGCGGGGAGGAGCACAGATACGCAGTATTTT
12 | once | TRBJ2-3 | - | TRBV29-1 | CSARDWGETQYF | TGCAGCGCCCGTGACTGGGGAGAAACGCAGTATTTT
11 | many | TRBJ2-5 | - | TRBV12-3/TRBV12-4 | CASSLRETQYF | TGTGCCAGCAGTTTACGAGAGACCCAGTACTTC
15 | - | TRBJ1-6 | TRBD1 | TRBV28 | CASSWGGTGGSPLHF | TGTGCCAGCAGTTGGGGAGGGACAGGGGGATCACCCCTCCACTTT
14 | - | TRBJ2-4 | TRBD2 | TRBV19 | CATLAGGRANIQYF | TGTGCCACCCTAGCGGGGGGGCGAGCAAACATTCAGTACTTC
17 | - | TRBJ2-1 | TRBD1 | TRBV3-1/TRBV3-2 | CASSQGRWTGGFNEQFF | TGTGCCAGCAGCCAAGGGAGGTGGACAGGGGGTTTCAATGAGCAGTTCTTC
13 | once | TRBJ1-1 | - | TRBV6-5 | CASSPTLNTEAFF | TGTGCCAGCAGTCCAACTTTGAACACTGAAGCTTTCTTT
15 | - | TRBJ2-5 | - | TRBV7-2 | CASSTPRGALETQYF | TGTGCCAGCAGCACCCCCCGGGGGGCCTTAGAGACCCAGTACTTC
15 | - | TRBJ1-5 | TRBD1 | TRBV27 | CASRTGVNSNQPQHF | TGTGCCAGCAGGACAGGGGTGAATAGCAATCAGCCCCAGCATTTT
17 | - | TRBJ2-1 | TRBD2 | TRBV4-3 | CASSQDPRGGTYNEQFF | TGCGCCAGCAGCCAAGATCCGCGGGGGGGCACCTACAATGAGCAGTTCTTC
17 | - | TRBJ1-6 | - | TRBV4-3 | CASSQVPGGGFNSPLHF | TGCGCCAGCAGCCAGGTCCCGGGCGGGGGGTTTAATTCACCCCTCCACTTT
15 | - | TRBJ1-6 | TRBD1 | TRBV27 | CASSSVGTGKSPLHF | TGTGCCAGCAGTTCCGTCGGGACAGGGAAATCACCCCTCCACTTT
16 | few | TRBJ1-3 | - | TRBV7-9 | CASSPQVFSSGNTIYF | TGTGCCAGCAGCCCGCAGGTTTTTAGCTCTGGAAACACCATATATTTT
14 | few | TRBJ2-5 | - | TRBV3-1/TRBV3-2 | CASSQGNSRETQYF | TGTGCCAGCAGCCAAGGAAACTCGAGAGAGACCCAGTACTTC
13 | - | TRBJ1-6 | - | TRBV15 | CATTGTSGSPLHF | TGTGCCACCACCGGGACAAGCGGTTCACCCCTCCACTTT
14 | - | TRBJ2-3 | TRBD2 | TRBV20-1 | CSASSGVGTDTQYF | TGCAGTGCTAGTAGCGGGGTTGGCACAGATACGCAGTATTTT
16 | - | TRBJ1-2 | TRBD1 | TRBV7-9 | CASSLVGDRANYGYTF | TGTGCCAGCAGCTTAGTCGGGGACAGAGCTAACTATGGCTACACCTTC
12 | - | TRBJ1-5 | - | TRBV12-5 | CASGFNHQPQHF | TGTGCTAGTGGTTTTAATCATCAGCCCCAGCATTTT
13 | - | TRBJ1-5 | - | TRBV18 | CASSLAGNQPQHF | TGTGCCAGCTCACTTGCAGGGAATCAGCCCCAGCATTTT
12 | - | TRBJ1-1 | TRBD1 | TRBV2 | CASSGDRAEAFF | TGTGCCAGCAGTGGAGACAGGGCTGAAGCTTTCTTT
15 | once | TRBJ1-5 | - | TRBV7-2 | CASSLLVAGGQPQHF | TGTGCCAGCAGCTTATTGGTGGCAGGTGGACAGCCCCAGCATTTT
17 | - | TRBJ2-3 | TRBD2 | TRBV5-1 | CASSLQLAGGPGDTQYF | TGCGCCAGCAGCTTGCAGCTAGCGGGGGGTCCCGGAGATACGCAGTATTTT
14 | once | TRBJ1-2 | - | TRBV5-5 | CASSPRLGAEGYTF | TGTGCCAGCAGCCCCAGACTGGGGGCGGAAGGCTACACCTTC
16 | once | TRBJ2-5 | TRBD2 | TRBV7-2 | CASSSRLAGPQETQYF | TGTGCCAGCAGCTCTAGACTAGCGGGGCCTCAAGAGACCCAGTACTTC
14 | - | TRBJ2-1 | TRBD2 | TRBV11-1 | CASSPGGDHNEQFF | TGTGCCAGCAGCCCGGGAGGGGATCACAATGAGCAGTTCTTC
14 | few | TRBJ2-5 | - | TRBV9 | CASSVEAGMETQYF | TGTGCCAGCAGCGTAGAAGCAGGAATGGAGACCCAGTACTTC
14 | once | TRBJ1-2 | - | TRBV18 | CASSPSGGNYGYTF | TGTGCCAGCTCACCGTCGGGGGGGAACTATGGCTACACCTTC
13 | - | TRBJ2-4 | TRBD1 | TRBV10-1 | CASSESGTGIQYF | TGCGCCAGCAGTGAGTCAGGGACAGGCATTCAGTACTTC
14 | - | TRBJ2-5 | - | TRBV5-1 | CASSLVKTQETQYF | TGCGCCAGCAGCTTGGTTAAAACACAAGAGACCCAGTACTTC
14 | - | TRBJ1-1 | TRBD1 | TRBV19 | CASSGTGAYTEAFF | TGTGCCAGTAGTGGGACAGGGGCGTACACTGAAGCTTTCTTT
14 | - | TRBJ1-2 | TRBD1 | TRBV18 | CASSPPTGANGYTF | TGTGCCAGCTCACCTCCGACAGGGGCAAATGGCTACACCTTC
15 | - | TRBJ2-5 | - | TRBV4-3 | CASSQDLSGAETQYF | TGCGCCAGCAGCCAAGATCTGTCAGGGGCAGAGACCCAGTACTTC
15 | - | TRBJ1-4 | TRBD1 | TRBV28 | CASRPTGGPNEKLFF | TGTGCCAGCAGACCAACAGGGGGTCCTAATGAAAAACTGTTTTTT
12 | - | TRBJ1-2 | - | TRBV29-1 | CSVYGGDYGYTF | TGCAGCGTTTATGGGGGCGACTATGGCTACACCTTC
12 | - | TRBJ1-5 | - | TRBV18 | CASSPSREPQHF | TGTGCCAGCTCACCATCGCGGGAGCCCCAGCATTTT
14 | - | TRBJ1-3 | - | TRBV7-8 | CASSYSGTGNTIYF | TGTGCCAGCAGCTACTCAGGGACTGGAAACACCATATATTTT
15 | - | TRBJ1-2 | - | TRBV9 | CASSVGSRADYGYTF | TGTGCCAGCAGCGTAGGTTCCAGGGCGGACTATGGCTACACCTTC
16 | - | TRBJ2-3 | - | TRBV5-6 | CASSLFAGTSTDTQYF | TGTGCCAGCAGCTTGTTTGCAGGAACTAGCACAGATACGCAGTATTTT
13 | - | TRBJ1-5 | - | TRBV5-1 | CASSFERNQPQHF | TGCGCCAGCAGCTTTGAACGGAATCAGCCCCAGCATTTT
13 | - | TRBJ1-1 | - | TRBV12-3/TRBV12-4 | CASSLGRNTEAFF | TGTGCCAGCAGTTTAGGGAGAAACACTGAAGCTTTCTTT
14 | - | TRBJ1-5 | - | TRBV2 | CASSEGQANQPQHF | TGTGCCAGCAGTGAGGGCCAGGCGAATCAGCCCCAGCATTTT
15 | - | TRBJ2-1 | TRBD2 | TRBV7-9 | CASSLVTGGLHEQFF | TGTGCCAGCAGCTTAGTAACGGGGGGGCTGCATGAGCAGTTCTTC
13 | - | TRBJ2-1 | - | TRBV7-8 | CASSLDRYNEQFF | TGTGCCAGCAGCCTCGACAGGTACAATGAGCAGTTCTTC
16 | - | TRBJ1-2 | TRBD1 | TRBV3-1/TRBV3-2 | CASSLSGTGGFHGYTF | TGTGCCAGCAGCCTATCCGGGACAGGGGGCTTCCATGGCTACACCTTC
14 | - | TRBJ1-1 | TRBD1 | TRBV5-1 | CASSSIGQDTEAFF | TGCGCCAGCAGCTCGATAGGACAGGACACTGAAGCTTTCTTT
14 | - | TRBJ2-3 | - | TRBV7-2 | CASSPGTHTDTQYF | TGTGCCAGCAGCCCCGGGACTCACACAGATACGCAGTATTTT
14 | - | TRBJ1-1 | - | TRBV2 | CASRVTERSTEAFF | TGTGCCAGCAGGGTGACAGAGCGTAGTACTGAAGCTTTCTTT
15 | - | TRBJ1-2 | - | TRBV18 | CASSPGQKLNYGYTF | TGTGCCAGCTCACCAGGACAGAAACTTAACTATGGCTACACCTTC
14 | - | TRBJ1-3 | - | TRBV29-1 | CSVGGGVTGNTIYF | TGCAGCGTTGGGGGGGGAGTCACTGGAAACACCATATATTTT
18 | - | TRBJ2-6 | - | TRBV4-1 | CASSQGLLSRSGANVLTF | TGCGCCAGCAGCCAAGGACTCCTCTCGAGGTCTGGGGCCAACGTCCTGACTTTC